This T cell receptor (beta chain) is from a study of T cell clonality in common variable immunodeficiency. Both groups were predominantly of Caucasian heritage. Each donor provided 5 to 8 ml of heparinized whole blood. This clone was recorded at least ten times. Its target is unknown. The read ends 3 residues early relative to the CDR3; the germline J gene fills the gap. V shed 1 base and J 4 bases; nucleotides not matched to a gene: 6. The CDR3 has 16 residues. Per the germline V gene, CDR1 is SGHDN and CDR2 is FVKESK. TCRdb keeps only in-frame clones here, not all; method: immunoSEQ multiplex PCR. The table lists over 20,000 clones, with no singletons. Overall study findings and caveats: T cell subpopulation sequencing would be needed to explain CVID clonality. Reportedly, TCR beta sequences from common variable immunodeficiency showed fewer deletions and N-nucleotide insertions.

The specimen sequenced was peripheral blood mononuclear cells. The TCR comes from a human donor with common variable immunodeficiency. The chain employs TRBV14 and TRBJ1-2; 10 positions agree with TRBD1. CDR3 sequence: CASSQAKTGGVYGYTF. The DNA read from the CDR3 is TGTGCCAGCAGCCAAGCAAAGACAGGGGGCGTCTATGGC.